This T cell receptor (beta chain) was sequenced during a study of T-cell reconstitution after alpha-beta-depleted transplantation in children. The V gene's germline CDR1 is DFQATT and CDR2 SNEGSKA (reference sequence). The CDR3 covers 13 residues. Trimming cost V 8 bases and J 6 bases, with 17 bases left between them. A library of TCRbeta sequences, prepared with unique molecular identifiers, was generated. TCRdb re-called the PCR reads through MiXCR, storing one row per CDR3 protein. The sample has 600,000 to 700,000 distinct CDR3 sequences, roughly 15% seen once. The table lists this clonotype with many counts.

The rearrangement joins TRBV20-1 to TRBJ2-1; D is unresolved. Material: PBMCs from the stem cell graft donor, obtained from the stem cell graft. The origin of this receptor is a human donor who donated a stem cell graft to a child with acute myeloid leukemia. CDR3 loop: CSSSLSPSNEQFF. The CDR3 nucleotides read TGCAGTTCGAGTCTGTCCCCCTCCAATGAGCAGTTCTTC.